The entry below describes one T cell receptor beta chain. Vbeta (60) and Jbeta (13) primers were used in the PCR. Here immunoSEQ multiplex PCR was the method, and the copy in TCRdb shows in-frame clones only, minus some. The sample has approximately 210,000 clones, roughly 87% seen once. This record comes from a study of cytomegalovirus exposure and HLA in healthy donors. Those who donated were healthy bone marrow donors. Likely unrecorded immune exposures existed in these nominally healthy donors. The V gene's germline CDR1 is PRHDT and CDR2 FYEKMQ (reference sequence). V shed 3 bases, J shed 3 bases, and the junction held 8 bases outside the gene matches. This CDR3 contains 16 residues.

The rearrangement joins TRBV13 to TRBJ2-7; 10 bases fit TRBD1. This clonotype originated in a man aged 35 to 55 in good health and CMV-seropositive. The specimen was PBMCs. The DNA for the CDR3 is TGTGCCAGCAGCTTTTCCGGGACAGGGGAGTACTACGAGCAGTACGTC. Translated: CASSFSGTGEYYEQYV.